Following are 8 T cell receptor beta chains from one sample sequenced in a study of blood T cell repertoires in COVID-19. Libraries were prepared by immunoSEQ multiplex PCR; TCRdb keeps only in-frame clonotypes and omits some of them. The sample yields about 170,000 clones, around 82% seen once. The sequenced sample consisted of peripheral blood. These receptors were collected from a human donor with acute or convalescent COVID-19. The donor label of this sample is uncertain.

V and J are TRBV19 and TRBJ1-5; maybe TRBD1 (6 bases). The V gene's germline CDR1 is LNHDA and CDR2 SQIVND (reference sequence). The CDR3 is 13 amino acids. V lost 7 bases to trimming and J lost 9 bases, with 16 bases between them. The CDR3 nucleotides are TGTGCCAGTACCTCCCTACAGGGAAGGCCCCAGCATTTT. Its protein is CASTSLQGRPQHF.

V usage is TRBV11-2 and J usage is TRBJ2-1, with D possibly being TRBD2 (6 bases). The CDR3 sequence is 16 residues long. Trimming shortened V by 1 base and J by 10 bases, and 20 bases separated the two germline ends. CDR1 is SGHAT and CDR2 is FQNNGV in the germline V gene. Here the CDR3 DNA reads TGTGCCAGCAGCTTAGGGGTTAGCGGCACCTACCGGGAGCAGTTCTTC. It encodes CASSLGVSGTYREQFF.

The chain employs TRBV27 and TRBJ2-2; 8 bases align to TRBD1. The CDR3 is 15 amino acids. In germline, CDR1 is MNHEY, CDR2 SMNVEV (reference sequence). V trimming: 6 bases; J trimming: 7 bases; junction bases outside the gene matches: 10. CDR3 loop: CASRWGQGANGELFF. CDR3 coding DNA: TGTGCCAGCAGATGGGGGCAGGGGGCAAACGGGGAGCTGTTTTTT.

The chain employs TRBV6-5 and TRBJ2-7, with D perhaps TRBD1 (5 bases). V lost 5 bases and J 1 base, leaving 15 bases between the germline ends. From germline, CDR1 is MNHEY and CDR2 SVGAGI. The CDR3 loop spans 15 amino acids. The CDR3 here is CASSKQGRGSYEQYF. The DNA for the CDR3 is TGTGCCAGCAGTAAGCAGGGTAGGGGTTCCTACGAGCAGTACTTC.

This clone was found a few times. This chain uses TRBV6-1 with TRBJ2-1; D uncertain. The CDR3 spans 16 residues. The V gene's germline CDR1 is MNHNS and CDR2 SASEGT. Deletions cut 4 bases from V and 0 bases from J, with 13 bases between. CDR3 sequence (DNA): TGTGCCAGCAGTGTAAACGGTCCAAACTCCTACAATGAGCAGTTCTTC. This sequence encodes CASSVNGPNSYNEQFF.

V and J are TRBV12-3 or TRBV12-4 and TRBJ2-7; D may be TRBD1 (5 bases). CDR3 length: 11 amino acids. V was trimmed by 7 bases and J by 7 bases, leaving 11 bases between them. The CDR3, as DNA: TGTGCCAGCACCTTCAAGGGGGAGCAGTACTTC. This encodes CASTFKGEQYF.

The chain couples TRBV3-1 (or the pseudogene TRBV3-2) to TRBJ2-2, with TRBD2 matching over 7 bases. V lost 1 base, J lost 7 bases, and 6 bases stayed unmatched. Germline CDR1 reads LGHDT; CDR2 reads YNNKEL (reference sequence). CDR3 length equals 15 residues. This chain's CDR3 is CASSQALGGVGELFF. CDR3 nucleotide sequence: TGTGCCAGCAGCCAAGCCCTGGGGGGGGTCGGGGAGCTGTTTTTT.

This CDR3 reads CASSLMTGDEEGYTF. The CDR3 DNA sequence: TGTGCCAGCAGCCTTATGACAGGGGATGAGGAGGGCTACACCTTC. The chain carries TRBV6-6 and TRBJ1-2, with 8 bases identical to TRBD1. The CDR3 spans 15 residues. Trimming cost V 6 bases and J 8 bases; bases outside gene matches: 14. CDR1 is MNHNY, CDR2 SVGAGI, per germline (reference sequence).